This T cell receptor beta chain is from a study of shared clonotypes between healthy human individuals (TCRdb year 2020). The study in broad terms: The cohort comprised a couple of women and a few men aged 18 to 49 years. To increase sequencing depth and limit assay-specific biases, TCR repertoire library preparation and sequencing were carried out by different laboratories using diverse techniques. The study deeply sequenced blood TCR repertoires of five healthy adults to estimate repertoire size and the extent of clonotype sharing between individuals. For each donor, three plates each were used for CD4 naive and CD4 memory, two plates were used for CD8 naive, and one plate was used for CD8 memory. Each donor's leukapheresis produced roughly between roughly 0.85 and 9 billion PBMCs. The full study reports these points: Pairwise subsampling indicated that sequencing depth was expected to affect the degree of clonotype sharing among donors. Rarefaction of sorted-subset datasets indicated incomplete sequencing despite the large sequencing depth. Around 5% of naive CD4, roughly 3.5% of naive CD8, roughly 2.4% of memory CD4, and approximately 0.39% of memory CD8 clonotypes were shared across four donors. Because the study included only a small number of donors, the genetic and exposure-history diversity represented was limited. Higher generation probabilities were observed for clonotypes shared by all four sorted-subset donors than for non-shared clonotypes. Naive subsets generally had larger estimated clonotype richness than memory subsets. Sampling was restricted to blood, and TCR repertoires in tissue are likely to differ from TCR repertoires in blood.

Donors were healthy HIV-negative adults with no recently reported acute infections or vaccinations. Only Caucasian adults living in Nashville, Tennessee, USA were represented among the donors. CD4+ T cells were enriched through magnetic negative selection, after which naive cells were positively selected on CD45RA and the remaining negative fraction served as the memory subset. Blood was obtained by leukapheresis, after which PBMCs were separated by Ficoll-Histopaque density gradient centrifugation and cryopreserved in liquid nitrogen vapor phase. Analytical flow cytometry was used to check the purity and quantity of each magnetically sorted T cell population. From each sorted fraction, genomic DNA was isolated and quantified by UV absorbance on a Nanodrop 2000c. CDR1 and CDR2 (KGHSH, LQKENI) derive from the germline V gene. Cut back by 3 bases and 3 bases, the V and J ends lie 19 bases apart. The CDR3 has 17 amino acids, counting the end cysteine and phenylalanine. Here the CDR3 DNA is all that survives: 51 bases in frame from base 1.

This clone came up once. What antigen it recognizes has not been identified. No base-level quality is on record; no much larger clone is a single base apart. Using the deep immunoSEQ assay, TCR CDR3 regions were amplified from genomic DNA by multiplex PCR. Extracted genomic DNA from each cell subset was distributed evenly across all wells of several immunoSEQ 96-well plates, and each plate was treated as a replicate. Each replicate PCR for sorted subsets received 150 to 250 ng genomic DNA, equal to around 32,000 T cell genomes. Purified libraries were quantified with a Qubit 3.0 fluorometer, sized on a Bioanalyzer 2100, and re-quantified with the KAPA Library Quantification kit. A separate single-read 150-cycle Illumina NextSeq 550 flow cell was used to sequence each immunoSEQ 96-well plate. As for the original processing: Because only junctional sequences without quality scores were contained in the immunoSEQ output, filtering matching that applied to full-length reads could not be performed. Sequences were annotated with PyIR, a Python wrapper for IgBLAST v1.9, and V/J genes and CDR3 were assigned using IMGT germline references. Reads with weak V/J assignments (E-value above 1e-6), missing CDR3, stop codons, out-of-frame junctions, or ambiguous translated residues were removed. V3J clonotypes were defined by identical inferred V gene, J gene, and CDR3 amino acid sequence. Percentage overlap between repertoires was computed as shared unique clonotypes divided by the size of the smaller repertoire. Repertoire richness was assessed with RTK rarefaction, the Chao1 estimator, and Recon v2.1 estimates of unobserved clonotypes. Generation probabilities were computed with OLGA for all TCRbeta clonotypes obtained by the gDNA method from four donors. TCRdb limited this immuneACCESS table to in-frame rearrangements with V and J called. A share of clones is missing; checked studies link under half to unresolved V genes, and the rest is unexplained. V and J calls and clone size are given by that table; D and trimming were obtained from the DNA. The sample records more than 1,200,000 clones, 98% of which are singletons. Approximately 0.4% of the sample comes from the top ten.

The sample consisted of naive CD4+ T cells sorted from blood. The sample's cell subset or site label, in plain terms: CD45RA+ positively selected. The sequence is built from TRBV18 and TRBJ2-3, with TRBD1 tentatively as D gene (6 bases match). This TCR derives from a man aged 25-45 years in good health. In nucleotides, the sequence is TGTGCCAGCTCACCTTTAATTGGGGGCGCGGTGACAGATACGCAGTATTTT. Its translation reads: CASSPLIGGAVTDTQYF.